The 17 T cell receptor beta chains in this list originate from one sample, sequenced in a study of blood T cell repertoires in COVID-19. Repertoires were generated with immunoSEQ multiplex PCR, while TCRdb's copy carries only in-frame clones and drops some. The table shows about 140,000 clones, with 80% to 85% occurring only once. The sequenced sample consisted of peripheral blood. The origin of the receptors is a woman aged 60 to 75 with acute or convalescent COVID-19.

In this sample, this clone turned up a few times. This chain uses TRBV3-1 (or the pseudogene TRBV3-2) with TRBJ1-4; TRBD1 matches 7 bases. V dropped 3 bases and J dropped 7; count of bases not matched to a gene: 5. This CDR3 is built from 14 residues. Germline V gene data show CDR1 as LGHDT and CDR2 as YNNKEL (reference sequence). CDR3 DNA sequence: TGTGCCAGCAGCCAGGCAGGGGGACCTGAAAAACTGTTTTTT. Its translation: CASSQAGGPEKLFF.

The chain is built from TRBV12-2 and TRBJ2-2; the table's D call, TRBD2, has no DNA check behind it. TRBV12-2 is a pseudogene. The CDR3 runs 18 residues. CDR3 nucleotide sequence: TGTGCAAGTCGCTTCAACGCGGGGACCCTCCCGAACACCGGGGAGCTGTTTTTT. It encodes CASRFNAGTLPNTGELFF.

Comment on this clone: This CDR3 is also generated by other DNA sequences in the sample. The chain couples TRBV24-1 to TRBJ1-2; TRBD1 aligns across 9 bases. The CDR3 has 14 residues. Trimming removed 4 bases from V and 4 bases from J; junction bases left unmatched: 3. Per the germline V gene, CDR1 is KGHDR and CDR2 is SFDVKD. Here the CDR3 reads CATSDPTGGYGYTF. In DNA, the CDR3 is TGTGCCACCAGTGACCCGACAGGGGGCTATGGCTACACCTTC.

This sequence joins TRBV2 and TRBJ2-7; 8 nucleotides line up with TRBD1. The J segment lost 0 bases and the V segment lost 6 bases, leaving 7 bases of the junction unmatched. The CDR3 consists of 15 residues. Germline-derived CDR1 and CDR2 are SNHLY and FYNNEI. The CDR3, as DNA: TGTGCCAGCAGCGACGACGGACAGGGCTCCTACGAGCAGTACTTC. Translated, it gives CASSDDGQGSYEQYF.

This clone showed up just a few times. The CDR3 spells CASSYSKRSGNIYEQYF. The CDR3 DNA is TGTGCCAGCAGTTACTCGAAAAGGAGCGGGAACATATACGAGCAGTACTTC. This rearrangement joins TRBV6-2 or TRBV6-3 to TRBJ2-7; 7 bases agree with TRBD2. Trimming at V came to 0 bases and at J to 4 bases, leaving 12 bases not matched to a gene. CDR3 length equals 17 residues. Germline V gives CDR1 MNHEY, CDR2 SVGEGT.

The chain recombines TRBV4-3 with TRBJ1-2; D unclear. The CDR3 is 15 amino acids. V lost 2 bases to trimming and J lost 4 bases, with 14 bases between them. Germline V gene data show CDR1 as LGHNA and CDR2 as YSLEER. Here the CDR3 DNA reads TGCGCCAGCAGCCAAAAGGGAGGGTACGGCTATGGCTACACCTTC. Protein: CASSQKGGYGYGYTF.

As DNA, the CDR3 is TGCGCCAGCAGCTCTTACGGGAGGGCCCCCACAGATACGCAGTATTTT. Its protein product is CASSSYGRAPTDTQYF. The chain combines TRBV5-1 with TRBJ2-3; the match to TRBD2 covers 8 bases. The J segment lost 2 bases and the V segment lost 3 bases, leaving 8 bases of the junction unmatched. CDR1 SGHRS and CDR2 YFSETQ come from the germline V gene. The CDR3 totals 16 residues.

This chain uses TRBV7-8 with TRBJ2-1, with 10 bases matching TRBD2. Germline V gene lookup returns CDR1 SGHVS and CDR2 FQNEAQ. Trimming took 3 bases from V and 5 from J; bases not matched to a gene: 4. The CDR3 is 15 amino acids. CDR3 sequence: CASSLGLAQNNEQFF. In DNA, the CDR3 is TGTGCCAGCAGCTTGGGACTAGCGCAGAACAATGAGCAGTTCTTC.

V usage is TRBV5-5 and J usage is TRBJ2-7; TRBD1 matches 10 bases. Unmatched junction bases numbered 9, after V lost 2 bases and J lost 10 bases. The CDR3 consists of 14 residues. Germline V gene lookup returns CDR1 SGHKS and CDR2 YYEKEE (reference sequence). CDR3: CASSFEPGQGNQYF. In nucleotides, the CDR3 is TGTGCCAGCAGCTTTGAGCCGGGACAGGGGAATCAGTACTTC.

The CDR3 spells CASSDSRSPTEAFF. The CDR3 DNA reads as TGCGCCAGCAGTGATTCCAGGTCCCCAACTGAAGCTTTCTTT. This chain connects TRBV10-1 to TRBJ1-1; D is unresolved. The CDR3 contains 14 residues. V shed 3 bases and J shed 5 bases, with 13 bases lying between them. CDR1 and CDR2 (germline): WNHNN, SYGVQD (reference sequence).

This chain joins TRBV29-1 and TRBJ2-5; TRBD2 matches at 8 bases. Looked up from germline, CDR1 is SQVTM and CDR2 is ANQGSEA. Germline trimming cut 4 bases from V and 5 bases from J; bases unmatched to any gene: 3. CDR3 length: 12 residues. CDR3 sequence reads: CSVGGRWETQYF. The CDR3 DNA reads TGCAGCGTTGGCGGGAGGTGGGAGACCCAGTACTTC.

The gene calls are TRBV24-1 and TRBJ2-1, with 10 bases lining up with TRBD2. The V gene's germline CDR1 is KGHDR and CDR2 SFDVKD. V gave up 5 bases and J gave up 6 bases; unmatched junction bases: 3. The CDR3 consists of 14 residues. DNA of the CDR3: TGTGCCACCAGTGTCAGCGGGAGGGTCAATGAGCAGTTCTTC. Its protein is CATSVSGRVNEQFF.

This CDR3 reads CAISERSGGKGEQYF. The CDR3 region has the DNA TGTGCCATCAGTGAACGGTCAGGGGGCAAGGGCGAGCAGTACTTC. The rearrangement links TRBV10-3 to TRBJ2-7, with 8 bases that match TRBD1. The CDR3 runs 15 residues. Looked up from germline, CDR1 is ENHRY and CDR2 is SYGVKD. Losses at the gene ends were 3 bases for V and 6 bases for J; bases not matched to a gene: 10.

In this sample, this clone turned up once. The chain employs TRBV19 and TRBJ1-6, with TRBD1 as a possible D gene (6 bases). This CDR3 has 19 residues. V was pared by 1 base and J by 10 bases, with 26 bases between. Germline V gives CDR1 LNHDA, CDR2 SQIVND (reference sequence). The CDR3 DNA follows: TGTGCCAGTAGTATAGCGCAGGGGATGATCCTATCGGGACGGTCACCCCTCCACTTT. It yields the protein CASSIAQGMILSGRSPLHF.

The chain recombines TRBV24-1 with TRBJ1-5; D unclear. Germline V gives CDR1 KGHDR, CDR2 SFDVKD. CDR3 length: 14 residues. Trimming took 4 bases from V and 7 from J, leaving 13 bases between them. The CDR3 protein is CATSDPTRGQPQHF. The CDR3 bases are TGTGCCACCAGTGACCCGACCCGGGGACAGCCCCAGCATTTT.

This sequence joins TRBV3-1 (or the pseudogene TRBV3-2) and TRBJ1-2, with D possibly being TRBD1 (6 bases). CDR3 length: 14 amino acids. Germline CDR1 and CDR2: LGHDT and YNNKEL (reference sequence). V lost 3 bases and J lost 2, with 10 bases in between. The CDR3 DNA is TGTGCCAGCAGCCATAGTGACAGGAACTATGGCTACACCTTC. It specifies CASSHSDRNYGYTF.

The genes are TRBV4-3 and TRBJ2-7, with 8 bases that match TRBD2. With V trimmed by 1 base and J by 4 bases, 6 bases remained unmatched. This CDR3 is built from 15 residues. From germline, CDR1 is LGHNA and CDR2 YSLEER. The DNA for the CDR3 is TGCGCCAGCAGCCAAGCCCCGACTAGCGTTTACGAGCAGTACTTC. Translating gives CASSQAPTSVYEQYF.